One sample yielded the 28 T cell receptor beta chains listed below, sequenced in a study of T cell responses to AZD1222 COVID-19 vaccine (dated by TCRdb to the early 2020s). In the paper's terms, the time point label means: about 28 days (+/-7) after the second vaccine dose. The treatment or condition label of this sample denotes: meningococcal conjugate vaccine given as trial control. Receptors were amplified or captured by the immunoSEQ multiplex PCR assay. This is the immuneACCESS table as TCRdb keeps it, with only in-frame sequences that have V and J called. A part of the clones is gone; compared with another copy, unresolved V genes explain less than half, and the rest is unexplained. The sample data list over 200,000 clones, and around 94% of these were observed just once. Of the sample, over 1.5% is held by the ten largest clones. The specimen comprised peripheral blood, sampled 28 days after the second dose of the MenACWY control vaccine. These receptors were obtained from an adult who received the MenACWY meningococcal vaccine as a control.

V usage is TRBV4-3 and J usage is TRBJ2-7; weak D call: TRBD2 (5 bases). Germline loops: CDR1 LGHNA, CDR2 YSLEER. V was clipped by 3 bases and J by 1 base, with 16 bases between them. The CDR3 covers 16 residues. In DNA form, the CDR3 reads TGCGCCAGCAGCCAGGCAGCAGGAGGCAGTTCCTACGAGCAGTACTTC. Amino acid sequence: CASSQAAGGSSYEQYF.

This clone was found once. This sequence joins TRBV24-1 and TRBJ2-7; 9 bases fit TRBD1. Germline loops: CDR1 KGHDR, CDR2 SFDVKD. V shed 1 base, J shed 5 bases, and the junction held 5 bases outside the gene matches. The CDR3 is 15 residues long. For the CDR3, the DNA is TGTGCCACCAGTGATTTAGACAGGGGGACCCACGAGCAGTACTTC. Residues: CATSDLDRGTHEQYF.

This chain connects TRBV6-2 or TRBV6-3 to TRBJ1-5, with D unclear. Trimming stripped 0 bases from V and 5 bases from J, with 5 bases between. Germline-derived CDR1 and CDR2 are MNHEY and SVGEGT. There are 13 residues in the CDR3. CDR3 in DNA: TGTGCCAGCAGTTACTCGGGGTATCAGCCCCAGCATTTT. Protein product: CASSYSGYQPQHF.

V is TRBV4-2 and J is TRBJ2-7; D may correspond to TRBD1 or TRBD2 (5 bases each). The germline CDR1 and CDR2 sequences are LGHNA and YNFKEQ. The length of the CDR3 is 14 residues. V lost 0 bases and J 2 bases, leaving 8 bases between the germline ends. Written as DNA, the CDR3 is TGTGCCAGCAGCCAAGAGGGGGTTACCTACGAGCAGTACTTC. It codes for CASSQEGVTYEQYF.

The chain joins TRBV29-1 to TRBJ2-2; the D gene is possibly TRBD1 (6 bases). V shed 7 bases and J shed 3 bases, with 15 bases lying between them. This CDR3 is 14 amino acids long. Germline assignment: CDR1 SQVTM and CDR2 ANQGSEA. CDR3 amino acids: CSASGTTHTGELFF. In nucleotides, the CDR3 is TGCAGCGCTTCCGGGACAACTCACACCGGGGAGCTGTTTTTT.

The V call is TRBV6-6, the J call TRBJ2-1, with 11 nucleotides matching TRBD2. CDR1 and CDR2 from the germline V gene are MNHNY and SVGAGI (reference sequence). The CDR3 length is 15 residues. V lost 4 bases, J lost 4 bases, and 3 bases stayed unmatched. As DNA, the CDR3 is TGTGCCAGCAGTTCGTTAGCGGGGGGGTACAATGAGCAGTTCTTC. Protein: CASSSLAGGYNEQFF.

The CDR3 region is CASRYSNQPQHF. The CDR3, as DNA: TGTGCCAGCAGGTATAGCAATCAGCCCCAGCATTTT. This sequence joins TRBV12-3 or TRBV12-4 and TRBJ1-5; no clear D gene. Trimming removed 6 bases from V and 0 bases from J, with 3 bases in between. The CDR3 sequence is 12 residues long.

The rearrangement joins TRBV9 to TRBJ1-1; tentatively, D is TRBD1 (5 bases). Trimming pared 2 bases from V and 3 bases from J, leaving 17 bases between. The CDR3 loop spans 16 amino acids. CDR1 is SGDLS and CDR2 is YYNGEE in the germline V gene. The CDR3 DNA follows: TGTGCCAGCAGCGTTGGTGCATCGGGGGGTCACACTGAAGCTTTCTTT. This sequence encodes CASSVGASGGHTEAFF.

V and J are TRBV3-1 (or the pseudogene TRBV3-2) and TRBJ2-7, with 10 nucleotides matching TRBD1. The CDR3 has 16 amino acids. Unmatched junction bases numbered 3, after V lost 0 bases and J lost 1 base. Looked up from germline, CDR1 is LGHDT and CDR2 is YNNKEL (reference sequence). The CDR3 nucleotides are TGTGCCAGCAGCCAAGAAGGACAGGGGGGATCCTACGAGCAGTACTTC. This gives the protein CASSQEGQGGSYEQYF.

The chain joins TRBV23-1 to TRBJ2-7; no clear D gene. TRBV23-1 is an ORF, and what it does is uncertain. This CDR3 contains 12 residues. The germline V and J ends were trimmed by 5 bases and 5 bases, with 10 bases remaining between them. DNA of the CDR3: TGCGCCAGCAGTGGTCCCGTCCACGAGCAGTACTTC. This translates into CASSGPVHEQYF.

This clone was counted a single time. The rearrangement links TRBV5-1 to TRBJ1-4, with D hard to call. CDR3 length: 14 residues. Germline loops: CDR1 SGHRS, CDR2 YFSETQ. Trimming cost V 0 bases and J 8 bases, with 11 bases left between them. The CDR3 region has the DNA TGCGCCAGCAGCTTGGGGCGGGAAGGAGAAAAACTGTTTTTT. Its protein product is CASSLGREGEKLFF.

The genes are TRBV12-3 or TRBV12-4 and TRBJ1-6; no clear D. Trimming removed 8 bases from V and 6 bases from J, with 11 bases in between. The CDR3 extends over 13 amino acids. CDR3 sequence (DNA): TGTGCCAGCGCCGGGCAGACTAATTCACCCCTCCACTTT. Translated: CASAGQTNSPLHF.

CDR3 DNA sequence: TGTGCCAGCAGCTATCCTCCAGGCACTGAAGCTTTCTTT. Amino acids: CASSYPPGTEAFF. The chain combines TRBV7-8 with TRBJ1-1; D is unclear. There are 13 residues in the CDR3. Trimming took 4 bases from V and 4 from J, leaving 10 bases between them. The germline CDR1 and CDR2 sequences are SGHVS and FQNEAQ.

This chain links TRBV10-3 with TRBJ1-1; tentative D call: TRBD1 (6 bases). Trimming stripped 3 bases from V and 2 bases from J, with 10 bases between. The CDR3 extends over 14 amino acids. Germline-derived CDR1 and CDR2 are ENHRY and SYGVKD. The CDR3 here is CAISDRGLNTEAFF. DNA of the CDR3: TGTGCCATCAGTGACAGGGGACTTAACACTGAAGCTTTCTTT.

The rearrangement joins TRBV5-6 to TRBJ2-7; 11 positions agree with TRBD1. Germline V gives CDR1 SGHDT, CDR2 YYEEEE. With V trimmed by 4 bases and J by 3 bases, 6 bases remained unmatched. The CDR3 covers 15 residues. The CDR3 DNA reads TGTGCCAGCAGCAGCCTGGGACAGGGGGTCTACGAGCAGTACTTC. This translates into CASSSLGQGVYEQYF.

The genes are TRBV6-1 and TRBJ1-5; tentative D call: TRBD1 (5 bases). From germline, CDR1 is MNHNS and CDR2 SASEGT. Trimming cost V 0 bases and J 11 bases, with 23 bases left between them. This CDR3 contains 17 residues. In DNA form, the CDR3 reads TGTGCCAGCAGTGAAGCGCTTCGCCCGGGACGTCTTCGGGCCCAGCATTTT. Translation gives CASSEALRPGRLRAQHF.

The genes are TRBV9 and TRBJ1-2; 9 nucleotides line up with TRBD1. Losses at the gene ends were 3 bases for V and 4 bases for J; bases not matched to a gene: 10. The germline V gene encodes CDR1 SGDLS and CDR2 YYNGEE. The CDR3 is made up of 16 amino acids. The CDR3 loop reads CASSGDRGEWGYGYTF. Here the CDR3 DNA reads TGTGCCAGCAGCGGAGACAGGGGGGAGTGGGGCTATGGCTACACCTTC.

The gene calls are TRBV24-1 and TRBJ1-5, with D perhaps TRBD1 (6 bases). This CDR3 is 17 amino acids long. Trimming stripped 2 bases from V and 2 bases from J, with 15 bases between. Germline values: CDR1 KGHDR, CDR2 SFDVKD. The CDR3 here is CATSDSRGGVRNQPQHF. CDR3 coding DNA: TGTGCCACCAGTGATTCCAGGGGCGGGGTACGCAATCAGCCCCAGCATTTT.

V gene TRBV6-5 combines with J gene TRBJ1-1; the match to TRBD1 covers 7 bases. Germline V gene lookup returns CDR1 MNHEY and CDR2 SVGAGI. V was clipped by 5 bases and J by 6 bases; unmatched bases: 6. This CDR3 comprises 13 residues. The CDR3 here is CASSSTGVPEAFF. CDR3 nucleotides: TGTGCCAGCAGTAGTACAGGGGTGCCTGAAGCTTTCTTT.

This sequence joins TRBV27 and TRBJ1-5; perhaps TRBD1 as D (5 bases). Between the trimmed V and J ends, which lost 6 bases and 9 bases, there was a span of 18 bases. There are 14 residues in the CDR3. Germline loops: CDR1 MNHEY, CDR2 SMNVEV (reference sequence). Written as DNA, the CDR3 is TGTGCCAGCAGCCCCCTGGGGGGAGGGTCGCCCCAGCATTTT. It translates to CASSPLGGGSPQHF.

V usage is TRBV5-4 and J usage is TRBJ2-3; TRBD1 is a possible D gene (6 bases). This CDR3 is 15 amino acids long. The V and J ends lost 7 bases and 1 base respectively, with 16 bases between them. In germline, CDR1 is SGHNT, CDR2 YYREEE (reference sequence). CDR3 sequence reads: CASWGRGRGTDTQYF. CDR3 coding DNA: TGTGCCAGCTGGGGCAGGGGTAGGGGCACAGATACGCAGTATTTT.

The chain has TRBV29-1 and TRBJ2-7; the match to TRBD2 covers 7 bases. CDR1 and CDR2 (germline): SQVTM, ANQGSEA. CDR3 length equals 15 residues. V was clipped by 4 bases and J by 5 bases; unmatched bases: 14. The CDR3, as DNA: TGCAGCGTTGTGTCCGGGGGGAAGGAACCCGACGAGCAGTACTTC. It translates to CSVVSGGKEPDEQYF.

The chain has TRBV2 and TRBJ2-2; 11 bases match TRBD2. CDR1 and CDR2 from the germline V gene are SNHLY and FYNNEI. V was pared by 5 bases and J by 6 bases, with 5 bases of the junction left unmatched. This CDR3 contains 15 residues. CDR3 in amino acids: CASSLGLAGSGELFF. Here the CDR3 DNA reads TGTGCCAGCAGTCTAGGACTAGCGGGTTCCGGGGAGCTGTTTTTT.

In DNA form, the CDR3 reads TGTGCCAGCAGCCAACAGAACTCTGGAAACACCATATATTTT. It translates to CASSQQNSGNTIYF. The V call is TRBV14, the J call TRBJ1-3; D call uncertain. The CDR3 length is 14 residues. Deletions cut 2 bases from V and 0 bases from J, with 5 bases between. Germline loops: CDR1 SGHDN, CDR2 FVKESK. Based on the CDR3 plus reference TRBV14 and TRBJ1-3, the full variable domain is EAGVTQFPSHSVIEKGQTVTLRCDPISGHDNLYWYRRVMGKEIKFLLHFVKESKQDESGMPNNRFLAERTGGTYSTLKVQPAELEDSGVYFCASSQQNSGNTIYFGEGSWLTVV.

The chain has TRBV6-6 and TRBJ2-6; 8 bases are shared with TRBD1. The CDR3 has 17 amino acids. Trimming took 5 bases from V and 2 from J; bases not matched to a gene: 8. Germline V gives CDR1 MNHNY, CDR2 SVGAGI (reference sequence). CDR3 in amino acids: CASSPQGAWAGANVLTF. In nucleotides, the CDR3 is TGTGCCAGCAGTCCTCAGGGGGCATGGGCTGGGGCCAACGTCCTGACTTTC.

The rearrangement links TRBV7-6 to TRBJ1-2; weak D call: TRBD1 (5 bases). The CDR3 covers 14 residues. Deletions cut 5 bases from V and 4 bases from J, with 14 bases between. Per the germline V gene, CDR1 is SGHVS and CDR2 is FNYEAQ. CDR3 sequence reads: CASSDLLRGYGYTF. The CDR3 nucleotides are TGTGCCAGCAGCGACCTTCTGAGGGGCTATGGCTACACCTTC.

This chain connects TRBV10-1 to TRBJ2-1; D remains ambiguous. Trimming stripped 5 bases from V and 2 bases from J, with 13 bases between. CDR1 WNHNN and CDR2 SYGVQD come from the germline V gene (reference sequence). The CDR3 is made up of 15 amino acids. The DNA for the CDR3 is TGCGCCAGCAGTCTGACCCGCCGGCCCTACAATGAGCAGTTCTTC. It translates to CASSLTRRPYNEQFF.

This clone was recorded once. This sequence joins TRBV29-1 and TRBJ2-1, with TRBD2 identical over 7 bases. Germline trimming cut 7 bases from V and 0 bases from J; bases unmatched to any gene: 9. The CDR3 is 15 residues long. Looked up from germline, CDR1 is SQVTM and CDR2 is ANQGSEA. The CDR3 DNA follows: TGCAGCGGTATACCGTCGGGGGGCTCCTACAATGAGCAGTTCTTC. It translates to CSGIPSGGSYNEQFF.